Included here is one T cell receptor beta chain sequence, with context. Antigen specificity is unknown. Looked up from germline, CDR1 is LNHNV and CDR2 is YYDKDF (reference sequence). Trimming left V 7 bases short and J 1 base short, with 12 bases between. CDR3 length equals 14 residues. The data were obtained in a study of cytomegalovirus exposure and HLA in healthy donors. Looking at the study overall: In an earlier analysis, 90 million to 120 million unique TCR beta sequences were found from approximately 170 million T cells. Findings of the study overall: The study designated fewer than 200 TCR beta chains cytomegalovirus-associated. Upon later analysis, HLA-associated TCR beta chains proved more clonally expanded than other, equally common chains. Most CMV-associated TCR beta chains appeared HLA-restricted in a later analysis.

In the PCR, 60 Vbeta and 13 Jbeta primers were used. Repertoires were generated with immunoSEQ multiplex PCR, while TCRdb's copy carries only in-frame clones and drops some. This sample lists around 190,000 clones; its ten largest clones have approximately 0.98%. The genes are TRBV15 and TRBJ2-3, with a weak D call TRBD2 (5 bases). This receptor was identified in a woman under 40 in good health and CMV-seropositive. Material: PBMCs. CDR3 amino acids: CATKLSRGTDTQYF. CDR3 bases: TGTGCCACCAAACTTTCGCGGGGCACAGATACGCAGTATTTT. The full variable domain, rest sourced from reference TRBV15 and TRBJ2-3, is DAMVIQNPRYQVTQFGKPVTLSCSQTLNHNVMYWYQQKSSQAPKLLFHYYDKDFNNEADTPDNFQSRRPNTSFCFLDIRSPGLGDTAMYLCATKLSRGTDTQYFGPGTRLTVL.